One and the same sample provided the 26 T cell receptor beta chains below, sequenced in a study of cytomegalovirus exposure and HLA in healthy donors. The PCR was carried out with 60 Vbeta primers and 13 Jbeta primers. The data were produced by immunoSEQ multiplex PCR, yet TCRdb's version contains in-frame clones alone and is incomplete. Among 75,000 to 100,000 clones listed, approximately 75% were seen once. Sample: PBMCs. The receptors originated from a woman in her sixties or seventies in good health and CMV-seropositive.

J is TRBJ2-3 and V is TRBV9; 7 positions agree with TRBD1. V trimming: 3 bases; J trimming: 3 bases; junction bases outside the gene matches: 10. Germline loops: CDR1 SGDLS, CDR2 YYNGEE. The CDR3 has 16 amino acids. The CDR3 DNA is TGTGCCAGCAGCGCCCGGGACAGCAGCCATACAGATACGCAGTATTTT. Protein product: CASSARDSSHTDTQYF.

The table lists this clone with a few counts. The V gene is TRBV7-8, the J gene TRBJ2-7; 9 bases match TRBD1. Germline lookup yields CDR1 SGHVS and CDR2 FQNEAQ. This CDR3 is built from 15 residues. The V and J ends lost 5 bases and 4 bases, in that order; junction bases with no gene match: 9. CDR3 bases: TGTGCCAGCAGCCAACCTCCGGGACAGGGTTACGAGCAGTACTTC. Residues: CASSQPPGQGYEQYF.

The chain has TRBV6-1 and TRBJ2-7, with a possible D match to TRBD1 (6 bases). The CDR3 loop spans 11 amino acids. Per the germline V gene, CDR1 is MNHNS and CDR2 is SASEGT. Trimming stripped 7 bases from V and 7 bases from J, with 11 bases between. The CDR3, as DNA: TGTGCCAGCAAACTCGGACAGGAGCAGTACTTC. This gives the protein CASKLGQEQYF.

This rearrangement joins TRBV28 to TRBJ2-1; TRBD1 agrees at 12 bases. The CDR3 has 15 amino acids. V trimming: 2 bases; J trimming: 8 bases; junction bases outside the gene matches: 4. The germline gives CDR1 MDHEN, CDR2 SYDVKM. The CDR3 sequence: CASSLAGTGGHEQFF. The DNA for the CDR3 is TGTGCCAGCAGTTTAGCGGGGACAGGGGGCCATGAGCAGTTCTTC.

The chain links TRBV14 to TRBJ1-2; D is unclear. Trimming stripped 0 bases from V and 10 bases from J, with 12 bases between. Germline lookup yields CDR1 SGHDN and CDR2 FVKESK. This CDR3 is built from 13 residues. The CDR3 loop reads CASSQEGRIFYTF. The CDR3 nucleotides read TGTGCCAGCAGCCAAGAAGGCAGGATATTCTACACCTTC.

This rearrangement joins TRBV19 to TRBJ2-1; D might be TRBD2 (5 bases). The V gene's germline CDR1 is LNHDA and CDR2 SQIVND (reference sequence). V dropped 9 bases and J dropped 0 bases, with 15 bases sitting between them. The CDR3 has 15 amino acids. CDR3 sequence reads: CASGGTGSSYNEQFF. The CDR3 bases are TGTGCCAGCGGCGGCACGGGGAGCTCCTACAATGAGCAGTTCTTC.

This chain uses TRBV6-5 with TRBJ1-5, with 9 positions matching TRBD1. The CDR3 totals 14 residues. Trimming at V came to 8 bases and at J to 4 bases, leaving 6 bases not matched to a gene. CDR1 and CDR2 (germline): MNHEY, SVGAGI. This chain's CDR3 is CASRRTGENQPQHF. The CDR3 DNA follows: TGTGCCAGCCGAAGGACAGGGGAGAATCAGCCCCAGCATTTT.

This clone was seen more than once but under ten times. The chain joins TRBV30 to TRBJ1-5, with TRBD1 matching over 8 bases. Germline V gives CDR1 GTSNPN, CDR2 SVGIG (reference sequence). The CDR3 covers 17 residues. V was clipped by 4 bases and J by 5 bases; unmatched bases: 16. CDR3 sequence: CAWKGPGGFWRDQPQHF. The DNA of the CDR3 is TGTGCCTGGAAAGGGCCAGGGGGCTTCTGGCGGGATCAGCCCCAGCATTTT.

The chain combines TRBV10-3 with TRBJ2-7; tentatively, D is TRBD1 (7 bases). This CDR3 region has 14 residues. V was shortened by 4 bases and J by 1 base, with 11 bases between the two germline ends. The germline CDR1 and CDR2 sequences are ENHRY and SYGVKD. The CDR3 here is CAISGGTVSYEQYF. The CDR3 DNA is TGTGCCATCAGTGGCGGGACAGTATCCTACGAGCAGTACTTC.

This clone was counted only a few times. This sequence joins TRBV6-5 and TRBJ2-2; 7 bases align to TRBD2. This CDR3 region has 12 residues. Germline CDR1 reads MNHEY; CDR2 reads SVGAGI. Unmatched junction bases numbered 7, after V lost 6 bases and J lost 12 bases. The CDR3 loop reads CASSPGGGQLFF. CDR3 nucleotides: TGTGCCAGCAGCCCTGGGGGGGGTCAGCTGTTTTTT.

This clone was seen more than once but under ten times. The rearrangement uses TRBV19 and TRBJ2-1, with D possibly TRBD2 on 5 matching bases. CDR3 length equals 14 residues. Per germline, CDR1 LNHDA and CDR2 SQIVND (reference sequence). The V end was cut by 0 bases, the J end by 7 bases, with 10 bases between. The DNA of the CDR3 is TGTGCCAGTAGTATAGATAGTACTAGGAATGAGCAGTTCTTC. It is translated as CASSIDSTRNEQFF.

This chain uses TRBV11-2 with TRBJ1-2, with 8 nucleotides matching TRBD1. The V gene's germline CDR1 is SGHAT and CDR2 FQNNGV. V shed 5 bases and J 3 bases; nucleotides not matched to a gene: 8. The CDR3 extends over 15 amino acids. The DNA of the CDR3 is TGTGCCAGCAGCCCCGACCTGGACAGGGACTATGGCTACACCTTC. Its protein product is CASSPDLDRDYGYTF. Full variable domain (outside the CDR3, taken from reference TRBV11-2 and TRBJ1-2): EAGVAQSPRYKIIEKRQSVAFWCNPISGHATLYWYQQILGQGPKLLIQFQNNGVVDDSQLPKDRFSAERLKGVDSTLKIQPAKLEDSAVYLCASSPDLDRDYGYTFGSGTRLTVV.

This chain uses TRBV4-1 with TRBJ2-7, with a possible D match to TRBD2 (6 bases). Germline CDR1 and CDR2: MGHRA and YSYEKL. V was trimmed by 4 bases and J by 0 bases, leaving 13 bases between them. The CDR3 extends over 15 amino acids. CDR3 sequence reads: CASSPIMGGSYEQYF. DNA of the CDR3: TGCGCCAGCAGCCCTATTATGGGAGGCTCCTACGAGCAGTACTTC.

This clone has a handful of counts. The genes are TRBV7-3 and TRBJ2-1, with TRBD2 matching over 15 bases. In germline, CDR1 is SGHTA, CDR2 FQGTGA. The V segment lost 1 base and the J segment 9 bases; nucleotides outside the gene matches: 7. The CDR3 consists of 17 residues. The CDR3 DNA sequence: TGTGCCAGCAGCTTAAACCCCGGGACTAGCGGGAGGTCTGAGCAGTTCTTC. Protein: CASSLNPGTSGRSEQFF.

The chain's CDR3 is CASSPDAYEQYF. CDR3 nucleotides: TGTGCCAGCAGCCCAGATGCCTACGAGCAGTACTTC. The chain employs TRBV11-2 and TRBJ2-7; D is unresolved. Trimming left V 5 bases short and J 2 bases short, with 7 bases between. The CDR3 totals 12 residues. CDR1 is SGHAT, CDR2 FQNNGV, per germline.

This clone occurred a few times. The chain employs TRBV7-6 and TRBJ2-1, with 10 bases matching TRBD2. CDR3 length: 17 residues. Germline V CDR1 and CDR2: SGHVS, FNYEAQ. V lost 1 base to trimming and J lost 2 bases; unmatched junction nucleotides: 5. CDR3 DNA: TGTGCCAGCAGCTTAGAGGCTAGCGGGAGCGCCTACAATGAGCAGTTCTTC. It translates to CASSLEASGSAYNEQFF.

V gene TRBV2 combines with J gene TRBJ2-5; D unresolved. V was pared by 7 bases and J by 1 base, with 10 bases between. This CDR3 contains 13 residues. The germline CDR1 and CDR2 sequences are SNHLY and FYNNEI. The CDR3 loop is CASTVTLQETQYF. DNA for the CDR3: TGTGCCAGCACTGTGACTCTCCAAGAGACCCAGTACTTC.

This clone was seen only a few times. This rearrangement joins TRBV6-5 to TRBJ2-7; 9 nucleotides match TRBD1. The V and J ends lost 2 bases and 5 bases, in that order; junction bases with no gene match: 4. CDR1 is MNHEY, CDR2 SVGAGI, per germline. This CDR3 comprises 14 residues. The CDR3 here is CASSYQGQGDEQYF. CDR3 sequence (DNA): TGTGCCAGCAGTTACCAGGGACAGGGAGACGAGCAGTACTTC.

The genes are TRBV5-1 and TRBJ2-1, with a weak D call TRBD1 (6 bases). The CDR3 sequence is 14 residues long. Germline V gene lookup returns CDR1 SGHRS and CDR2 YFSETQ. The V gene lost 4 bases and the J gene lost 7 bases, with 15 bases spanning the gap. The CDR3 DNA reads TGCGCCAGCAGCAAACAGGGATTTTTGAATGAGCAGTTCTTC. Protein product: CASSKQGFLNEQFF.

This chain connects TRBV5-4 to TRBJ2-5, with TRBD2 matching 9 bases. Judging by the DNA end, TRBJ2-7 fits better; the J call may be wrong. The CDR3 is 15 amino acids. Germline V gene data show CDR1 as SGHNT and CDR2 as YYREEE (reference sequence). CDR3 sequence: CASSFQLAGRDEQYF. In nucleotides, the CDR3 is TGTGCCAGCAGCTTTCAGCTAGCGGGAAGGGACGAGCAGTACTTC.

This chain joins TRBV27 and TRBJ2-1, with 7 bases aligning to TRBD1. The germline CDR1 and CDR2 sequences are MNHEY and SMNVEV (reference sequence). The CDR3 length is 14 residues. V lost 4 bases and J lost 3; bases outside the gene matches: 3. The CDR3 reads CASSSGQNYNEQFF. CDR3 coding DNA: TGTGCCAGCAGTTCGGGACAGAACTACAATGAGCAGTTCTTC.

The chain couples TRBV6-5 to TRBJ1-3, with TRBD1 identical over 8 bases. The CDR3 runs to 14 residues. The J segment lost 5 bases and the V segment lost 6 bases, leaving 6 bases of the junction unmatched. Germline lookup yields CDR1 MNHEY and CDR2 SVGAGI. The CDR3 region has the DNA TGTGCCAGCAGCCCGCGACAGGGGAGAAACACCATATATTTT. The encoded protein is CASSPRQGRNTIYF.

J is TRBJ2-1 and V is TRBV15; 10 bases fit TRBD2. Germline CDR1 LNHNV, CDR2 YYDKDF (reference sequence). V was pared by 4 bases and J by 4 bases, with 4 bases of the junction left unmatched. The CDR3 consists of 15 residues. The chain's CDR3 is CATSTKRGGYNEQFF. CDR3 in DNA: TGTGCCACCAGCACAAAGCGGGGGGGTTACAATGAGCAGTTCTTC.

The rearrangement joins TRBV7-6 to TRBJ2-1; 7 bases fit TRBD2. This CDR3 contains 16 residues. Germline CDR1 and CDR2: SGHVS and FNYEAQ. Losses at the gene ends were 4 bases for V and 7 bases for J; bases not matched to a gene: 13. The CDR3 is CASSSTGTKFSNEQFF. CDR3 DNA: TGTGCCAGCAGCTCCACCGGGACTAAGTTTTCGAATGAGCAGTTCTTC. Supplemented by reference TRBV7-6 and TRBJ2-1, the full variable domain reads GAGVSQSPRYKVTKRGQDVALRCDPISGHVSLYWYRQALGQGPEFLTYFNYEAQQDKSGLPNDRFSAERPEGSISTLTIQRTEQRDSAMYRCASSSTGTKFSNEQFFGPGTRLTVL.

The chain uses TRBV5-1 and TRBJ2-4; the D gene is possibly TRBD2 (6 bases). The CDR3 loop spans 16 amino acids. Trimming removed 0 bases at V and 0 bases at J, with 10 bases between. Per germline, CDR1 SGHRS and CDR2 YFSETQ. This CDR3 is CASSLGEALAKNIQYF. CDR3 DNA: TGCGCCAGCAGCTTGGGGGAGGCATTAGCCAAAAACATTCAGTACTTC.

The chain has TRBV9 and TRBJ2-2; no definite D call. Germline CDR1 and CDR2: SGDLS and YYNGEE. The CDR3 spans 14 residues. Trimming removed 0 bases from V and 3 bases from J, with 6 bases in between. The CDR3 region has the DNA TGTGCCAGCAGCGTAGACCGGTACACCGGGGAGCTGTTTTTT. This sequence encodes CASSVDRYTGELFF.